The 3 T cell receptor beta chains reported below all come from one sample, sequenced in a study of blood T cell repertoires in COVID-19. Sequenced by immunoSEQ multiplex PCR; TCRdb stores in-frame clones only, minus some. This sample has about 160,000 clones, with 85% found just once. The sequenced sample was peripheral blood. Source of these receptors: a human donor with acute or convalescent COVID-19. The donor label of this sample is uncertain.

This clone was recorded a few times. The chain couples TRBV6-5 to TRBJ1-1; TRBD1 is a possible D gene (6 bases). This CDR3 is built from 13 residues. Trimming cost V 0 bases and J 8 bases, with 10 bases left between them. Germline assignment: CDR1 MNHEY and CDR2 SVGAGI. CDR3 coding DNA: TGTGCCAGCAGTTACTCGGGGGCTGGCGAAGCTTTCTTT. As protein: CASSYSGAGEAFF.

This clone was seen just once. The chain carries TRBV7-2 and TRBJ1-5, with no clear D. This CDR3 spans 12 amino acids. The V end was cut by 2 bases, the J end by 9 bases, with 8 bases between. CDR1 SGHTA and CDR2 FQGNSA come from the germline V gene. The DNA of the CDR3 is TGTGCCAGCAGCTTACCCCGAGGGCCCCAGCATTTT. Amino acid sequence: CASSLPRGPQHF.

The V gene is TRBV2, the J gene TRBJ1-5; 7 bases line up with TRBD1. V was clipped by 7 bases and J by 6 bases; unmatched bases: 6. The germline V gene has CDR1 SNHLY and CDR2 FYNNEI. This CDR3 has 13 amino acids. The CDR3 DNA reads TGTGCCAGCATGGTAGGGGGCAGTCAGCCCCAGCATTTT. Translated, it gives CASMVGGSQPQHF.